Shown below are 25 T cell receptor beta chains from a single sample sequenced in a study of blood T cell repertoires in COVID-19. Profiled with immunoSEQ multiplex PCR; TCRdb holds only in-frame clones, not every one. The sample lists almost 250,000 clones; about 82% were seen once. The sample consisted of PBMCs or T cells enriched from blood (not recorded which). Source of these receptors: a woman aged 45-60 years with acute COVID-19.

The chain has TRBV7-9 and TRBJ1-5, with a weak D call TRBD1 (5 bases). Trimming stripped 5 bases from V and 6 bases from J, with 14 bases between. Germline V CDR1 and CDR2: SEHNR, FQNEAQ (reference sequence). This CDR3 comprises 14 residues. The CDR3 nucleotides read TGTGCCAGCAGCCCATCGCAGGGAGGTCAGCCCCAGCATTTT. Its protein is CASSPSQGGQPQHF.

This chain links TRBV13 with TRBJ1-5, with TRBD1 as a possible D gene (5 bases). V was shortened by 4 bases and J by 7 bases, with 14 bases between the two germline ends. The CDR3 extends over 14 amino acids. Germline CDR1 and CDR2: PRHDT and FYEKMQ (reference sequence). In nucleotides, the CDR3 is TGTGCCAGCAGCTCAGGGAAGGGGAACCAGCCCCAGCATTTT. This encodes CASSSGKGNQPQHF.

This chain uses TRBV3-1 (or the pseudogene TRBV3-2) with TRBJ1-4; D uncertain. V was pared by 1 base and J by 9 bases, with 6 bases between. This CDR3 contains 12 residues. Per germline, CDR1 LGHDT and CDR2 YNNKEL (reference sequence). The CDR3 is CASSQGPQKLFF. DNA of the CDR3: TGTGCCAGCAGCCAAGGGCCCCAAAAACTGTTTTTT.

The chain links TRBV10-3 to TRBJ2-7, with 11 nucleotides matching TRBD2. The trim removed 6 bases at V and 4 bases at J, leaving 8 bases unmatched. CDR3 size: 15 residues. The germline CDR1 and CDR2 sequences are ENHRY and SYGVKD. This chain's CDR3 is CAISPGTSGAYEQYF. DNA for the CDR3: TGTGCCATCAGCCCAGGGACTAGCGGTGCGTACGAGCAGTACTTC.

The rearrangement uses TRBV6-2 or TRBV6-3 and TRBJ2-1, with 11 nucleotides matching TRBD1. The CDR3 runs to 19 residues. The V gene's germline CDR1 is MNHEY and CDR2 SVGEGT. The V gene end was trimmed by 2 bases and the J gene end by 0 bases; junction bases not matched to a gene: 9. The CDR3 nucleotides are TGTGCCAGCAGTTACCGCCGGGACAGGGGGATTAGCTCCTACAATGAGCAGTTCTTC. This gives the protein CASSYRRDRGISSYNEQFF.

The chain links TRBV13 to TRBJ1-3; D not certain. This CDR3 has 14 residues. From germline, CDR1 is PRHDT and CDR2 FYEKMQ (reference sequence). The V gene lost 5 bases and the J gene lost 4 bases, with 12 bases spanning the gap. CDR3 protein: CASSPEQRGNTIYF. CDR3 nucleotides: TGTGCCAGCAGCCCCGAACAGAGAGGAAACACCATATATTTT.

This chain links TRBV5-1 with TRBJ1-1; no reliable D call. The germline gives CDR1 SGHRS, CDR2 YFSETQ. The CDR3 totals 14 residues. V lost 0 bases and J 5 bases, leaving 11 bases between the germline ends. The CDR3 sequence is CASSLGQLITEAFF. In nucleotides, the CDR3 is TGCGCCAGCAGCTTGGGGCAGTTAATAACTGAAGCTTTCTTT.

This chain joins TRBV29-1 and TRBJ1-5; D gene unclear. The CDR3 contains 12 residues. Trimming took off 4 bases at V and 0 bases at J, with 4 bases between the two ends. Germline CDR1 is SQVTM and CDR2 is ANQGSEA. The chain's CDR3 is CSVAHSNQPQHF. CDR3 DNA sequence: TGCAGCGTTGCCCATAGCAATCAGCCCCAGCATTTT.

This clone came up once. The chain employs TRBV5-8 and TRBJ1-5; the D gene is possibly TRBD1 (5 bases). V was trimmed by 0 bases and J by 7 bases, leaving 11 bases between them. The germline V gene has CDR1 SGHTS and CDR2 YDEGEE. This CDR3 has 14 residues. The CDR3, as DNA: TGTGCCAGCAGCTTGGCCAGGGTTGGGCAGCCCCAGCATTTT. It codes for CASSLARVGQPQHF.

This clone was seen a single time. The chain is built from TRBV27 and TRBJ2-2; 9 nucleotides match TRBD1. With 0 bases clipped from V and 3 bases from J, the junction kept 5 bases outside the gene matches. Looked up from germline, CDR1 is MNHEY and CDR2 is SMNVEV (reference sequence). The CDR3 sequence is 17 residues long. The CDR3 nucleotides read TGTGCCAGCAGTTTATCGTACGGGACAGGGCACACCGGGGAGCTGTTTTTT. This codes for CASSLSYGTGHTGELFF.

The V call is TRBV15, the J call TRBJ1-5, with 7 bases aligning to TRBD1. CDR1 is LNHNV, CDR2 YYDKDF, per germline (reference sequence). The CDR3 extends over 16 amino acids. Trimming removed 0 bases from V and 3 bases from J; junction bases left unmatched: 5. The CDR3 DNA is TGTGCCACCAGCAGAGACCGGGACAGCCTCAATCAGCCCCAGCATTTT. This sequence encodes CATSRDRDSLNQPQHF.

The chain uses TRBV5-5 and TRBJ2-2, with D possibly matching TRBD1 (6 bases). CDR1 is SGHKS and CDR2 is YYEKEE in the germline V gene (reference sequence). Trimming pared 4 bases from V and 6 bases from J, leaving 13 bases between. The CDR3 extends over 14 amino acids. DNA of the CDR3: TGTGCCAGCAGCCGTACGACAGGACCCGGGGAGCTGTTTTTT. Protein product: CASSRTTGPGELFF.

The chain is built from TRBV10-3 and TRBJ2-7, with D perhaps TRBD2 (6 bases). CDR1 is ENHRY, CDR2 SYGVKD, per germline. V was clipped by 2 bases and J by 6 bases, with 17 bases between them. The CDR3 totals 15 residues. The CDR3 nucleotides are TGTGCCATCAGTGAGACGGGAGCGACCCTACGCGAGCAGTACTTC. It yields the protein CAISETGATLREQYF.

The chain recombines TRBV3-1 (or the pseudogene TRBV3-2) with TRBJ1-1; 8 bases line up with TRBD1. Germline CDR1 reads LGHDT; CDR2 reads YNNKEL (reference sequence). This CDR3 region has 13 residues. J gave up 6 bases and V 4 bases, and 4 bases lay outside the gene matches. The CDR3 reads CASSPSGGPEAFF. As DNA, the CDR3 is TGTGCCAGCAGCCCATCAGGGGGCCCTGAAGCTTTCTTT.

The chain joins TRBV20-1 to TRBJ1-5; D is uncertain. Germline V gene lookup returns CDR1 DFQATT and CDR2 SNEGSKA (reference sequence). The CDR3 spans 14 residues. V lost 3 bases and J lost 3, with 12 bases in between. CDR3 DNA: TGCAGTGCTAGTTTGTCGGTTAACAATCAGCCCCAGCATTTT. Protein: CSASLSVNNQPQHF.

This sequence joins TRBV28 and TRBJ1-5; weak D call: TRBD1 (6 bases). V lost 2 bases and J 12 bases, leaving 14 bases between the germline ends. The CDR3 runs 13 residues. Germline V gives CDR1 MDHEN, CDR2 SYDVKM. The CDR3 reads CASSLDQGPLQHF. Written as DNA, the CDR3 is TGTGCCAGCAGTTTAGATCAGGGGCCTCTCCAGCATTTT.

This clone was detected only once. This sequence joins TRBV6-1 and TRBJ1-4; possibly TRBD1 for D (5 bases). The ends were cut back, 0 bases at V and 5 bases at J, with 10 bases in the middle. Germline loops: CDR1 MNHNS, CDR2 SASEGT. There are 15 residues in the CDR3. As DNA, the CDR3 is TGTGCCAGCAGTGAAGCACGCAGGACAAATGAAAAACTGTTTTTT. It is translated as CASSEARRTNEKLFF.

The chain joins TRBV19 to TRBJ2-1; D might be TRBD2 (6 bases). The CDR3 length is 15 residues. V was cut by 3 bases and J by 0 bases, with 9 bases left in between. Germline CDR1 is LNHDA and CDR2 is SQIVND (reference sequence). CDR3 region: CASSILAFSYNEQFF. For the CDR3, the DNA is TGTGCCAGTAGTATCCTAGCGTTCTCCTACAATGAGCAGTTCTTC.

On this clone: Within the sample, other DNA sequences also encode this same CDR3. This rearrangement joins TRBV18 to TRBJ1-5; 7 bases are shared with TRBD1. The length of the CDR3 is 14 residues. From germline, CDR1 is KGHSH and CDR2 LQKENI. Trimming took 2 bases from V and 7 from J; bases not matched to a gene: 5. The CDR3 nucleotides are TGTGCCAGCTCACCAGGGACAGTGAACCAGCCCCAGCATTTT. Residues: CASSPGTVNQPQHF.

The CDR3 protein is CASSLQGLGNSPLHF. Written as DNA, the CDR3 is TGCGCCAGCAGCTTGCAGGGGTTAGGCAATTCACCCCTCCACTTT. V usage is TRBV5-1 and J usage is TRBJ1-6, with a tentative D call TRBD1 (6 bases). Trimming took off 1 base at V and 7 bases at J, with 12 bases between the two ends. Per the germline V gene, CDR1 is SGHRS and CDR2 is YFSETQ. There are 15 residues in the CDR3.

This clone was recorded once. The chain has TRBV5-1 and TRBJ2-7, with a possible D match to TRBD1 (6 bases). The CDR3 loop spans 16 amino acids. In germline, CDR1 is SGHRS, CDR2 YFSETQ. Trimming stripped 6 bases from V and 1 base from J, with 20 bases between. The CDR3 nucleotides read TGCGCCAGCACCCCGGTTCGGGGCAGGGGATCCTACGAGCAGTACTTC. Its translation: CASTPVRGRGSYEQYF.

The chain couples TRBV15 to TRBJ1-5, with D perhaps matching TRBD1 (5 bases). Germline V CDR1 and CDR2: LNHNV, YYDKDF (reference sequence). CDR3 length: 18 amino acids. V lost 0 bases, J lost 2 bases, and 17 bases lay in between. Written as DNA, the CDR3 is TGTGCCACCAGCAGAGATTGGGGACCCGGAGGGGGCAATCAGCCCCAGCATTTT. Amino acids: CATSRDWGPGGGNQPQHF.

The gene calls are TRBV5-6 and TRBJ1-2; TRBD1 might be the D (6 bases). The germline V gene has CDR1 SGHDT and CDR2 YYEEEE. With 9 bases removed from V and 2 bases from J, the gap between germline ends came to 14 bases. The CDR3 runs to 13 residues. The CDR3 DNA is TGTGCCACCACTGACAGGCTAAACTATGGCTACACCTTC. This gives the protein CATTDRLNYGYTF.

The chain combines TRBV9 with TRBJ2-5; D remains ambiguous. The CDR3 contains 13 residues. The V gene lost 7 bases and the J gene lost 4 bases, with 14 bases spanning the gap. Germline V gene data show CDR1 as SGDLS and CDR2 as YYNGEE. The CDR3 bases are TGTGCCAGCTCTAATTCCGGTGGAGAGACCCAGTACTTC. It codes for CASSNSGGETQYF.

This clone was recorded once. The rearrangement uses TRBV6-2 or TRBV6-3 and TRBJ2-5; 9 nucleotides align to TRBD2. This CDR3 has 20 residues. CDR1 is MNHEY, CDR2 SVGEGT, per germline. The junction had 16 bases not matched to a gene; V was cut back by 0 bases and J by 2 bases. DNA of the CDR3: TGTGCCAGCAGTTACTCGCTGTCTAGCGGGGCGTCGGCCCCTCAAGAGACCCAGTACTTC. Translated: CASSYSLSSGASAPQETQYF.